Listed below are T cell receptor beta chains from one sample, sequenced in a study of T cells in Graves' hyperthyroidism and ophthalmopathy. One entry per CDR3 protein results from TCRdb running MiXCR on the multiplex PCR reads. The table lists roughly 380,000 distinct CDR3 sequences, 15% to 20% of them singletons. Material: blood. These receptors were obtained from a woman aged 40-49 years with Graves' ophthalmopathy. Each CDR3 is given with its conserved first and last residue. The order of the fields is J gene, clone size, V gene, D gene, CDR3 DNA, CDR3 protein. The D gene is left open where the match is weak. Clone size is not always given. Where it is, it says once, few, many or a class for expanded clones.

J: TRBJ2-7
size: -
V: TRBV28
D: TRBD1
DNA: TGTGCCAGCAGTCCGGCGGGACAGGGCTTTCGGGAGCAGTACTTC
CDR3: CASSPAGQGFREQYF

J: TRBJ2-7
size: many
V: TRBV24-1
D: TRBD2
DNA: TGTGCCACCAGTGATGCACGGGGGGTTTCTTACGAGCAGTACTTC
CDR3: CATSDARGVSYEQYF

J: TRBJ2-5
size: many
V: TRBV29-1
D: -
DNA: TGCAGCGTTGTGCGCCTAAAGACCCAGTACTTC
CDR3: CSVVRLKTQYF

J: TRBJ2-7
size: many
V: TRBV20-1
D: TRBD1
DNA: TGCAGTGCTAGAGATTGGGACAGGGTGATGTACGAGCAGTACTTC
CDR3: CSARDWDRVMYEQYF

J: TRBJ1-1
size: many
V: TRBV18
D: -
DNA: TGTGCCAGCTCACCGTCAGGGATGGCCACTGAAGCTTTCTTT
CDR3: CASSPSGMATEAFF

J: TRBJ1-2
size: many
V: TRBV5-1
D: -
DNA: TGCGCCAGCAGCTCGACGGAGGACACCTATGGCTACACCTTC
CDR3: CASSSTEDTYGYTF

J: TRBJ2-5
size: many
V: TRBV11-2
D: TRBD2
DNA: TGTGCCAGCAGCTCCCGGACTAGCGGATACCAAGAGACCCAGTACTTC
CDR3: CASSSRTSGYQETQYF

J: TRBJ2-2
size: -
V: TRBV7-2
D: TRBD2
DNA: TGTGCCAGCAGCCTTACCGGGGGGGAGGACACCGGGGAGCTGTTTTTT
CDR3: CASSLTGGEDTGELFF

J: TRBJ1-1
size: -
V: TRBV28
D: -
DNA: TGTGCCAGCACTAGGGAACACCGCGTGACTGAAGCTTTCTTT
CDR3: CASTREHRVTEAFF

J: TRBJ2-7
size: many
V: TRBV2
D: -
DNA: TGTGCCAGCAGTCAAACCGGGGATTTCTACGAGCAGTACTTC
CDR3: CASSQTGDFYEQYF

J: TRBJ1-3
size: many
V: TRBV30
D: -
DNA: TGTGCCTGGAGTGTGGGGACGGGGAGAAACACCATATATTTT
CDR3: CAWSVGTGRNTIYF

J: TRBJ2-7
size: many
V: TRBV20-1
D: TRBD2
DNA: TGCAGTGCTAGGACGGGACTAGCGGGACGCGAGCAGTACTTC
CDR3: CSARTGLAGREQYF

J: TRBJ2-7
size: once
V: TRBV28
D: -
DNA: TGTGCCAGCAGTTCCCCGACCTTCTCCTACGAGCAGTACTTC
CDR3: CASSSPTFSYEQYF

J: TRBJ1-1
size: many
V: TRBV29-1
D: -
DNA: TGCAGCGTTTTGGGTCTAGTCGGGGGAGGAACTGAAGCTTTCTTT
CDR3: CSVLGLVGGGTEAFF

J: TRBJ1-5
size: many
V: TRBV28
D: TRBD1
DNA: TGTGCCAGCAGGGGGGCGGGACAGGGGCCTCAGCCCCAGCATTTT
CDR3: CASRGAGQGPQPQHF

J: TRBJ2-7
size: few
V: TRBV30
D: TRBD2
DNA: TGTGCCTGGAGTGGAGCGGGAGGATCTTTCTACGAGCAGTACTTC
CDR3: CAWSGAGGSFYEQYF

J: TRBJ1-1
size: few
V: TRBV3-1
D: -
DNA: TGTGCCAGCAGCCAAGAGGGACGGATGAACACTGAAGCTTTCTTT
CDR3: CASSQEGRMNTEAFF

J: TRBJ2-2
size: many
V: TRBV5-1
D: -
DNA: TGCGCCAGCAGCTTGGCCGGACATCCGAACACCGGGGAGCTGTTTTTT
CDR3: CASSLAGHPNTGELFF

J: TRBJ1-1
size: many
V: TRBV6-5
D: -
DNA: TGTGCCAGCAGTCCTGGGTTGGGAGCTTTCTTT
CDR3: CASSPGLGAFF

J: TRBJ2-2
size: many
V: TRBV28
D: -
DNA: TGTGCCAGCAGTACCCACCACGTAAGGGACACCGGGGAGCTGTTTTTT
CDR3: CASSTHHVRDTGELFF

J: TRBJ2-6
size: many
V: TRBV20-1
D: -
DNA: TGCAGTGCGAGACAGGACTCTGGGGCCAACGTCCTGACTTTC
CDR3: CSARQDSGANVLTF

J: TRBJ2-5
size: -
V: TRBV6-1
D: TRBD1
DNA: TGTGCCAGCAGAACGACTCAGGGGGTGCGAGAGACCCAGTACTTC
CDR3: CASRTTQGVRETQYF

J: TRBJ2-6
size: many
V: TRBV6-2/TRBV6-3
D: TRBD2
DNA: TGTGCCAGCCGGGGGGACGGGGCCAACGTCCTGACTTTC
CDR3: CASRGDGANVLTF

J: TRBJ2-7
size: once
V: TRBV6-1
D: -
DNA: TGTGCCAGCAGTGAACTGGACCCAGTCAGGGAGCAGTACTTC
CDR3: CASSELDPVREQYF

J: TRBJ1-1
size: -
V: TRBV12-3/TRBV12-4
D: -
DNA: TGTGCCAGCACTTTGGGTGGGACCGCTGAAGCTTTCTTT
CDR3: CASTLGGTAEAFF

J: TRBJ1-5
size: many
V: TRBV3-1
D: -
DNA: TGTGCCAGCAGCCAAGATCCCGGGGCAGGTCAGCCCCAGCATTTT
CDR3: CASSQDPGAGQPQHF

J: TRBJ2-5
size: many
V: TRBV4-1
D: -
DNA: TGCGCCAGCAGCCAAGATGGGGTCGGGGTGGAGACCCAGTACTTC
CDR3: CASSQDGVGVETQYF

J: TRBJ1-1
size: many
V: TRBV5-1
D: -
DNA: TGCGCCAGCAGCTCCTCCGGGACAACGGCTGAAGCTTTCTTT
CDR3: CASSSSGTTAEAFF

J: TRBJ1-2
size: many
V: TRBV12-3/TRBV12-4
D: -
DNA: TGTGCCAGCAGTTTATCGCGGGGTACTAACTATGGCTACACCTTC
CDR3: CASSLSRGTNYGYTF

J: TRBJ1-5
size: few
V: TRBV7-2
D: -
DNA: TGTGCCAGCAGCCTCCCGAAGCAGCCCCAGCATTTT
CDR3: CASSLPKQPQHF

J: TRBJ2-2
size: many
V: TRBV6-2/TRBV6-3
D: TRBD2
DNA: TGTGCCAGCAGTTACCTTCGACTAGCGGGACCTCGAATCACCGGGGAGCTGTTTTTT
CDR3: CASSYLRLAGPRITGELFF

J: TRBJ1-1
size: many
V: TRBV30
D: TRBD1
DNA: TGTGCCTGGAGGGGACAGGGTGAAGCTTTCTTT
CDR3: CAWRGQGEAFF

J: TRBJ1-2
size: many
V: TRBV12-5
D: -
DNA: TGTGCTAGTGGTTTGGTACCGGAGACGCCCGGTGTCTATGGCTACACCTTC
CDR3: CASGLVPETPGVYGYTF

J: TRBJ2-7
size: many
V: TRBV19
D: -
DNA: TGTGCCAGTAGTATAGGGGCCATCTACGAGCAGTACTTC
CDR3: CASSIGAIYEQYF

J: TRBJ2-5
size: -
V: TRBV7-9
D: -
DNA: TGTGCCAGCAGCCAGGCCCTTACCCAAGAGACCCAGTACTTC
CDR3: CASSQALTQETQYF

J: TRBJ2-7
size: -
V: TRBV6-1
D: -
DNA: TGTGCCAGCAGTGAAAGGGAGCGTATCGACGAGCAGTACTTC
CDR3: CASSERERIDEQYF

J: TRBJ2-5
size: many
V: TRBV11-2
D: -
DNA: TGTGCCAGCAGTTTAGCAGAGACCCAGTACTTC
CDR3: CASSLAETQYF

J: TRBJ2-2
size: many
V: TRBV5-4
D: -
DNA: TGTGCCAGCAGCTTGTCGTCCGACAGCTGGCGTCCGAACACCGGGGAGCTGTTTTTT
CDR3: CASSLSSDSWRPNTGELFF

J: TRBJ1-4
size: many
V: TRBV6-5
D: -
DNA: TGTGCCAGCAGTTATAGGGGGGGCAACAACGAAAAACTGTTTTTT
CDR3: CASSYRGGNNEKLFF

J: TRBJ2-7
size: many
V: TRBV11-1
D: TRBD1
DNA: TGTGCCAGCAGCTTACCCCTTGTGAGGACAGGGGACTCCTACGAGCAGTACTTC
CDR3: CASSLPLVRTGDSYEQYF

J: TRBJ2-7
size: few
V: TRBV20-1
D: -
DNA: TGCAGTGCTTGGGAGGACCGCACTCCCATACCCTACGAGCAGTACTTC
CDR3: CSAWEDRTPIPYEQYF

J: TRBJ1-2
size: many
V: TRBV14
D: -
DNA: TGTGCCAGCAGCCAAACTCGTGAGGGTGGCTATGGCTACACCTTC
CDR3: CASSQTREGGYGYTF

J: TRBJ2-7
size: many
V: TRBV7-8
D: TRBD2
DNA: TGTGCCAGCAGCTACGGGACTATTTACGAGCAGTACTTC
CDR3: CASSYGTIYEQYF

J: TRBJ2-7
size: many
V: TRBV29-1
D: -
DNA: TGCAGCGCTATAGTTACTTACGAGCAGTACTTC
CDR3: CSAIVTYEQYF

J: TRBJ2-7
size: many
V: TRBV20-1
D: -
DNA: TGCAGTGCTACGATAAACTACGAGCAGTACTTC
CDR3: CSATINYEQYF

J: TRBJ2-7
size: many
V: TRBV6-2/TRBV6-3
D: TRBD1
DNA: TGTGCCAGCAGCGGGACAGGGTTCTACGAGCAGTACTTC
CDR3: CASSGTGFYEQYF

J: TRBJ1-2
size: many
V: TRBV5-1
D: -
DNA: TGCGCCAGCAGCTTCGGCAGGGCCTCTGATGGCTACACCTTC
CDR3: CASSFGRASDGYTF

J: TRBJ2-7
size: many
V: TRBV9
D: TRBD2
DNA: TGTGCCAGCAGCCCCTCGGGGGCGGGAGGGTACGAGCAGTACTTC
CDR3: CASSPSGAGGYEQYF

J: TRBJ2-7
size: many
V: TRBV6-5
D: TRBD2
DNA: TGTGCCAGCAGTTACGGGGCTAGCGGGACAATCTACGAGCAGTACTTC
CDR3: CASSYGASGTIYEQYF

J: TRBJ2-7
size: many
V: TRBV20-1
D: TRBD2
DNA: TGCAGTGCCTCGGGGACTAGCTCGTACGAGCAGTACTTC
CDR3: CSASGTSSYEQYF

J: TRBJ1-2
size: many
V: TRBV7-8
D: -
DNA: TGCGCCAGCAGCTCCACCGGGGCAGCACCTAACTATGGCTACACCTTC
CDR3: CASSSTGAAPNYGYTF

J: TRBJ2-2
size: -
V: TRBV20-1
D: TRBD1
DNA: TGCAGTGCTAGAGATAGACAGGGTTTACTCGGGGAGCTGTTTTTT
CDR3: CSARDRQGLLGELFF

J: TRBJ1-1
size: many
V: TRBV5-1
D: -
DNA: TGCGCCAGCAGCTTGGATCCCAGGCCGAACACTGAAGCTTTCTTT
CDR3: CASSLDPRPNTEAFF

J: TRBJ1-5
size: -
V: TRBV2
D: -
DNA: TGTCCCAACAGTGAGGGGAGGGCAAGCAATCAGCCCCAGCATTTT
CDR3: CPNSEGRASNQPQHF

J: TRBJ1-1
size: many
V: TRBV15
D: -
DNA: TGTGCCACCAGCAGAGATGTGGGTGGCACTGAAGCTTTCTTT
CDR3: CATSRDVGGTEAFF

J: TRBJ2-4
size: once
V: TRBV11-2
D: -
DNA: TGTGCCAGCAGCCCCATTTACGGAACCAAAAACATTCAGTACTTC
CDR3: CASSPIYGTKNIQYF

J: TRBJ1-5
size: many
V: TRBV2
D: TRBD1
DNA: TGTGCCAGCAGTGATATTCCAACCGGCTCAGGACAGGGAGGACAGCCCCAGCATTTT
CDR3: CASSDIPTGSGQGGQPQHF

J: TRBJ1-1
size: many
V: TRBV30
D: TRBD1
DNA: TGTGCCTGGGATTCAGGGGGCACTGAAGCTTTCTTT
CDR3: CAWDSGGTEAFF

J: TRBJ2-7
size: many
V: TRBV6-2/TRBV6-3
D: -
DNA: TGTGCCAGCAGAGATATCAGGGGTGGCTACGAGCAGTACTTC
CDR3: CASRDIRGGYEQYF

J: TRBJ1-2
size: many
V: TRBV20-1
D: -
DNA: TGCAGTGCTAGGAACCGGCCAGGAGGGTATGGCTACACCTTC
CDR3: CSARNRPGGYGYTF